The 8 T cell receptor beta chains reported below all come from one sample, sequenced in a study of CD8+CD57+ T cells in acquired aplastic anemia. Profiling of TCR beta VDJ combinations and CDR3 sequences used genomic DNA as template. One entry per CDR3 protein, called by TCRdb with MiXCR from the reads. This sample has about 190,000 distinct CDR3 sequences, with roughly 56% found just once. Sequencing was performed on sorted CD4+, CD8+, or CD8+CD57+ T cells (not recorded which) from PBMCs. The receptor set was obtained from a human donor in good health, serving as a control.

The chain has TRBV19 and TRBJ2-1, with 8 bases identical to TRBD2. Trimming removed 6 bases from V and 1 base from J; junction bases left unmatched: 2. The CDR3 length is 14 residues. The V gene's germline CDR1 is LNHDA and CDR2 SQIVND (reference sequence). CDR3 amino acids: CASSQRGSYNEQFF. The CDR3 nucleotides are TGTGCCAGTAGCCAGCGGGGGTCCTACAATGAGCAGTTCTTC.

The chain carries TRBV7-9 and TRBJ1-2; TRBD1 matches at 9 bases. In germline, CDR1 is SEHNR, CDR2 FQNEAQ (reference sequence). The CDR3 runs to 17 residues. J lost 8 bases, V lost 5 bases, and 18 bases had no gene match. In nucleotides, the CDR3 is TGTGCCAGCAGCCAAGAGGCAGCCGGGACAGGGCTGATCGGCTACACCTTC. Translated, it gives CASSQEAAGTGLIGYTF.

Ten or more counts support this clonotype. The chain recombines TRBV25-1 with TRBJ2-3, with D perhaps TRBD2 (7 bases). V shed 3 bases and J shed 4 bases, with 14 bases lying between them. This CDR3 contains 15 residues. The V gene's germline CDR1 is MGHDK and CDR2 SYGVNS. The CDR3 DNA reads as TGTGCCAGCAGTGATCGAAGGGGGGGAGCAGATACGCAGTATTTT. It translates to CASSDRRGGADTQYF.

The chain is built from TRBV2 and TRBJ2-7; 8 bases match TRBD2. The germline CDR1 and CDR2 sequences are SNHLY and FYNNEI. V was clipped by 4 bases and J by 4 bases; unmatched bases: 12. This CDR3 has 16 amino acids. The CDR3 spells CASSARAGATIYEQYF. The CDR3 coding sequence is TGTGCCAGCAGTGCTCGAGCGGGGGCGACCATTTACGAGCAGTACTTC.

The table lists this clonotype with many counts. The gene calls are TRBV19 and TRBJ2-2, with 12 bases fitting TRBD1. The CDR3 totals 15 residues. J gave up 7 bases and V 6 bases, and 6 bases lay outside the gene matches. The germline V gene has CDR1 LNHDA and CDR2 SQIVND (reference sequence). The CDR3 DNA is TGTGCCAGTAGCCCGGGACAGGGGGCGATCGGGGAGCTGTTTTTT. Translating it yields CASSPGQGAIGELFF.

The chain has TRBV19 and TRBJ1-5; 8 nucleotides match TRBD1. Germline assignment: CDR1 LNHDA and CDR2 SQIVND (reference sequence). Losses at the gene ends were 6 bases for V and 3 bases for J; bases not matched to a gene: 10. The CDR3 runs to 16 residues. CDR3 region: CASRSQGQANNQPQHF. The CDR3 nucleotides read TGTGCCAGTAGGTCCCAGGGACAGGCGAACAATCAGCCCCAGCATTTT.

This clonotype was seen at least ten times. The chain joins TRBV19 to TRBJ2-5, with unresolved D. Trimming removed 2 bases from V and 4 bases from J, with 8 bases in between. Germline-derived CDR1 and CDR2 are LNHDA and SQIVND (reference sequence). This CDR3 is built from 13 residues. The CDR3 loop reads CASSIQVAETQYF. The CDR3 DNA reads TGTGCCAGTAGTATACAGGTCGCAGAGACCCAGTACTTC.

This clonotype was detected many times. V is TRBV20-1 and J is TRBJ2-7, with D perhaps TRBD1 or TRBD2 (5 bases each). Germline values: CDR1 DFQATT, CDR2 SNEGSKA (reference sequence). With 0 bases removed from V and 3 bases from J, the gap between germline ends came to 18 bases. The CDR3 sequence is 16 residues long. In DNA form, the CDR3 reads TGCAGTGCTAGAGATCTAAGTCGGGGCCTGATCTACGAGCAGTACTTC. Its protein product is CSARDLSRGLIYEQYF.